The 30 T cell receptor beta chains below were found in one sample sequenced in a study of blood T cell repertoires in COVID-19. Libraries were prepared by immunoSEQ multiplex PCR; TCRdb keeps only in-frame clonotypes and omits some of them. The sample has about 15,000 clones, 75% seen once; the top ten hold roughly 15%. Source material: peripheral blood. The source is a man aged 55 to 70 with acute or convalescent COVID-19.

The rearrangement uses TRBV7-8 and TRBJ1-4, with 8 bases that match TRBD1. With V trimmed by 3 bases and J by 4 bases, 10 bases remained unmatched. Germline CDR1 is SGHVS and CDR2 is FQNEAQ. The CDR3 covers 17 residues. Written as DNA, the CDR3 is TGTGCCAGCAGCTTGTACCCAGGACAGGGCCGTAATGAAAAACTGTTTTTT. It yields the protein CASSLYPGQGRNEKLFF. Based on the CDR3 plus reference TRBV7-8 and TRBJ1-4, the full variable domain is GAGVSQSPRYKVAKRGQDVALRCDPISGHVSLFWYQQALGQGPEFLTYFQNEAQLDKSGLPSDRFFAERPEGSVSTLKIQRTQQEDSAVYLCASSLYPGQGRNEKLFFGSGTQLSVL.

This clone was observed once. This chain links TRBV21-1 with TRBJ2-7; the D call TRBD2 from the table was never checked on the DNA. TRBV21-1 is a pseudogene segment. The CDR3 consists of 14 residues. CDR3 sequence (DNA): TGTGCCAGCAGCAAAGGGGCAGCGGCCTACGAGCAGTACTTC. This gives the protein CASSKGAAAYEQYF.

This chain uses TRBV21-1 with TRBJ2-3; TRBD1 reflects the table's D call only, with no check against the DNA. TRBV21-1 is a pseudogene locus. This CDR3 is built from 15 residues. The CDR3 loop reads CASSTTGETTDTQYF. In nucleotides, the CDR3 is TGTGCCAGCAGTACGACAGGGGAAACCACAGATACGCAGTATTTT.

The J gene is TRBJ2-7, the V gene TRBV30; 8 bases align to TRBD2. Trimming removed 3 bases from V and 3 bases from J; junction bases left unmatched: 4. There are 13 residues in the CDR3. Germline assignment: CDR1 GTSNPN and CDR2 SVGIG (reference sequence). This chain's CDR3 is CAWRPLAGYEQYF. CDR3 DNA: TGTGCCTGGAGACCGCTAGCGGGCTACGAGCAGTACTTC.

This chain connects TRBV7-2 to TRBJ2-1, with 7 bases fitting TRBD2. CDR3 length: 14 residues. The germline V gene has CDR1 SGHTA and CDR2 FQGNSA. The J segment lost 10 bases and the V segment lost 2 bases, leaving 8 bases of the junction unmatched. CDR3 DNA: TGTGCCAGCAGCTTATTACGGCAGGGAGGGGAGCAGTTCTTC. This translates into CASSLLRQGGEQFF.

This clone occurred a few times. The chain carries TRBV5-1 and TRBJ1-1, with D tentatively TRBD1 (5 bases). CDR3 length equals 13 residues. Germline assignment: CDR1 SGHRS and CDR2 YFSETQ. V was clipped by 3 bases and J by 6 bases, with 12 bases between them. CDR3 sequence: CASSSQGTAEAFF. The CDR3 bases are TGCGCCAGCAGCTCGCAGGGTACCGCTGAAGCTTTCTTT.

The chain carries TRBV6-5 and TRBJ1-1, with 9 bases that match TRBD1. Germline CDR1 MNHEY, CDR2 SVGAGI. This CDR3 comprises 13 residues. The ends lost 6 bases at V and 3 bases at J; junction bases unmatched: 2. CDR3 DNA sequence: TGTGCCAGCAGGGGACAGGGCTACACTGAAGCTTTCTTT. Its translation is CASRGQGYTEAFF.

V is TRBV3-1 (or the pseudogene TRBV3-2) and J is TRBJ2-7; 7 bases align to TRBD1. CDR1 and CDR2 from the germline V gene are LGHDT and YNNKEL (reference sequence). CDR3 length: 14 amino acids. The trim removed 4 bases at V and 4 bases at J, leaving 7 bases unmatched. CDR3 residues: CASSRGQARYEQYF. The CDR3 nucleotides are TGTGCCAGCAGCCGCGGACAGGCTCGTTACGAGCAGTACTTC.

The V call is TRBV6-2 or TRBV6-3, the J call TRBJ2-1; 9 bases are shared with TRBD1. J lost 0 bases, V lost 5 bases, and 2 bases had no gene match. The CDR3 totals 15 residues. Germline V gives CDR1 MNHEY, CDR2 SVGEGT. The CDR3 is CASSKTGGSYNEQFF. For the CDR3, the DNA is TGTGCCAGCAGTAAGACAGGGGGCTCCTACAATGAGCAGTTCTTC.

This clone was seen more than once but under ten times. This chain uses TRBV5-5 with TRBJ1-4, with 8 bases fitting TRBD1. V dropped 0 bases and J dropped 0; count of bases not matched to a gene: 7. Germline V gene sequence: CDR1 SGHKS, CDR2 YYEKEE (reference sequence). There are 18 residues in the CDR3. The CDR3 loop reads CASSLANRGRATNEKLFF. CDR3 nucleotides: TGTGCCAGCAGCTTGGCTAACAGGGGGAGAGCAACTAATGAAAAACTGTTTTTT.

The CDR3 bases are TGTGCCAGCAGTTTGCTAGCCACGAACATTGATACGCAGTATTTT. The encoded protein is CASSLLATNIDTQYF. This sequence joins TRBV27 and TRBJ2-3; possible D gene TRBD2, 5 bases. CDR3 length: 15 residues. Per the germline V gene, CDR1 is MNHEY and CDR2 is SMNVEV (reference sequence). V lost 3 bases and J 6 bases, leaving 16 bases between the germline ends.

V usage is TRBV28 and J usage is TRBJ2-3; 8 bases agree with TRBD2. This CDR3 has 14 amino acids. Germline assignment: CDR1 MDHEN and CDR2 SYDVKM. V gave up 6 bases and J gave up 5 bases; unmatched junction bases: 7. The CDR3 reads CASRPGGAEDTQYF. For the CDR3, the DNA is TGTGCCAGCAGACCCGGGGGGGCTGAAGATACGCAGTATTTT.

The chain joins TRBV6-5 to TRBJ1-2, with D possibly matching TRBD1 (6 bases). The CDR3 is 13 amino acids. V gave up 6 bases and J gave up 2 bases, with 10 bases separating them. Germline V gene lookup returns CDR1 MNHEY and CDR2 SVGAGI. CDR3 sequence reads: CASSGQSNYGYTF. CDR3 sequence (DNA): TGTGCCAGCAGCGGACAGTCGAACTATGGCTACACCTTC.

The chain has TRBV5-4 and TRBJ1-1, with D perhaps matching TRBD1 (5 bases). V lost 9 bases, J lost 6 bases, and 12 bases lay in between. Per germline, CDR1 SGHNT and CDR2 YYREEE (reference sequence). This CDR3 spans 11 amino acids. CDR3 in DNA: TGTGCCACTAGTTGGGGGGCTGAAGCTTTCTTT. It is translated as CATSWGAEAFF. The full variable domain, completed using reference TRBV5-4 and TRBJ1-1, is ETGVTQSPTHLIKTRGQQVTLRCSSQSGHNTVSWYQQALGQGPQFIFQYYREEENGRGNFPPRFSGLQFPNYSSELNVNALELDDSALYLCATSWGAEAFFGQGTRLTVV.

The rearrangement uses TRBV5-1 and TRBJ2-7; D is unresolved. Trimming left V 0 bases short and J 6 bases short, with 16 bases between. The V gene's germline CDR1 is SGHRS and CDR2 YFSETQ. The CDR3 has 15 residues. Here the CDR3 reads CASSLATQPTGEQYF. The CDR3 coding sequence is TGCGCCAGCAGCTTGGCTACTCAGCCCACGGGCGAGCAGTACTTC.

This clone was counted once. The V and J genes are TRBV7-8 and TRBJ2-2; 8 bases match TRBD2. This CDR3 is 16 amino acids long. V lost 2 bases and J lost 0; bases outside the gene matches: 2. Germline CDR1 and CDR2: SGHVS and FQNEAQ. CDR3 nucleotide sequence: TGTGCCAGCAGCTTACTAGCGGGTACGAACACCGGGGAGCTGTTTTTT. This translates into CASSLLAGTNTGELFF. Based on the CDR3 plus reference TRBV7-8 and TRBJ2-2, the full variable domain is GAGVSQSPRYKVAKRGQDVALRCDPISGHVSLFWYQQALGQGPEFLTYFQNEAQLDKSGLPSDRFFAERPEGSVSTLKIQRTQQEDSAVYLCASSLLAGTNTGELFFGEGSRLTVL.

The chain recombines TRBV29-1 with TRBJ2-1; the D gene is possibly TRBD2 (5 bases). Trimming left V 4 bases short and J 6 bases short, with 16 bases between. Germline V CDR1 and CDR2: SQVTM, ANQGSEA. This CDR3 has 14 residues. The CDR3 nucleotides read TGCAGCGTTGGGCGTCGCGGGCTTGGCAATGAGCAGTTCTTC. This codes for CSVGRRGLGNEQFF.

The J gene is TRBJ2-1, the V gene TRBV21-1; the DNA was not used to check the table's D call, TRBD2. TRBV21-1 is labeled a pseudogene. The CDR3 has 17 residues. CDR3 in amino acids: CARPSLAGGLSYNEQFF. CDR3 bases: TGTGCCAGACCTTCTCTAGCGGGAGGCCTCTCCTACAATGAGCAGTTCTTC.

This clone was seen only a few times. V gene TRBV30 combines with J gene TRBJ1-1; D not resolved. The CDR3 is 14 amino acids. The ends were cut back, 2 bases at V and 1 base at J, with 11 bases in the middle. The V gene's germline CDR1 is GTSNPN and CDR2 SVGIG (reference sequence). The CDR3 DNA sequence: TGTGCCTGGAGTTTGTTGGGAGCGAACACTGAAGCTTTCTTT. This codes for CAWSLLGANTEAFF.

This clone is medium-sized in the sample. The chain recombines TRBV6-1 with TRBJ2-7; 10 nucleotides agree with TRBD1. Per the germline V gene, CDR1 is MNHNS and CDR2 is SASEGT. Trimming removed 1 base from V and 4 bases from J; junction bases left unmatched: 7. CDR3 size: 16 residues. DNA for the CDR3: TGTGCCAGCAGTGAAGGGTGGACAGGGGGAGGGTACGAGCAGTACTTC. It encodes CASSEGWTGGGYEQYF.

This clone was found once. V usage is TRBV6-2 or TRBV6-3 and J usage is TRBJ1-4; 7 bases are shared with TRBD1. There are 15 residues in the CDR3. Germline CDR1 MNHEY, CDR2 SVGEGT. Losses at the gene ends were 6 bases for V and 0 bases for J; bases not matched to a gene: 4. CDR3 loop: CASSQGDATNEKLFF. The CDR3 bases are TGTGCCAGCAGCCAGGGGGACGCAACTAATGAAAAACTGTTTTTT.

CDR3 protein: CASSSGTGVLGGYTF. CDR3 DNA: TGTGCCAGCAGTTCCGGGACAGGGGTTCTTGGAGGCTACACCTTC. This chain connects TRBV6-2 or TRBV6-3 to TRBJ1-2, with 10 bases matching TRBD1. Per germline, CDR1 MNHEY and CDR2 SVGEGT. The CDR3 has 15 residues. V lost 4 bases to trimming and J lost 8 bases; unmatched junction nucleotides: 10.

V and J are TRBV18 and TRBJ2-3, with D possibly TRBD1 on 6 matching bases. Germline loops: CDR1 KGHSH, CDR2 LQKENI. The CDR3 is 13 amino acids. V lost 6 bases and J lost 5, with 12 bases in between. The CDR3 DNA follows: TGTGCCAGCTCGCAGGGGACCAGAGATACGCAGTATTTT. Translated, it gives CASSQGTRDTQYF. Combining the CDR3 with reference TRBV18 and TRBJ2-3 gives the whole variable domain NAGVMQNPRHLVRRRGQEARLRCSPMKGHSHVYWYRQLPEEGLKFMVYLQKENIIDESGMPKERFSAEFPKEGPSILRIQQVVRGDSAAYFCASSQGTRDTQYFGPGTRLTVL.

The V and J genes are TRBV7-2 and TRBJ1-1; TRBD1 matches at 7 bases. J gave up 4 bases and V 5 bases, and 7 bases lay outside the gene matches. Per germline, CDR1 SGHTA and CDR2 FQGNSA. This CDR3 contains 14 residues. DNA for the CDR3: TGTGCCAGCAGCACTCAGGGGGGTGGCACTGAAGCTTTCTTT. Its translation: CASSTQGGGTEAFF.

This chain joins TRBV30 and TRBJ1-5; maybe TRBD1 (6 bases). This CDR3 region has 12 residues. Trimming pared 5 bases from V and 1 base from J, leaving 6 bases between. Germline CDR1 and CDR2: GTSNPN and SVGIG (reference sequence). Written as DNA, the CDR3 is TGTGCCTGGGGACAGAGCAATCAGCCCCAGCATTTT. It yields the protein CAWGQSNQPQHF.

The J gene is TRBJ1-5, the V gene TRBV7-8, with D unclear. The CDR3 totals 13 residues. CDR1 is SGHVS, CDR2 FQNEAQ, per germline. The V end lost 3 bases, the J end lost 6 bases, and 9 bases lay between the germline ends. CDR3 amino acids: CASSLTRAQPQHF. The CDR3 DNA is TGTGCCAGCAGCTTGACGCGGGCTCAGCCCCAGCATTTT.

V is TRBV10-3 and J is TRBJ2-3, with 10 nucleotides matching TRBD2. Trimming removed 10 bases from V and 4 bases from J; junction bases left unmatched: 2. Germline V gene sequence: CDR1 ENHRY, CDR2 SYGVKD. This CDR3 spans 12 amino acids. In DNA, the CDR3 is TGTGCCACTAGCGGGAGATCAGATACGCAGTATTTT. It codes for CATSGRSDTQYF.

The chain has TRBV14 and TRBJ1-2; possible D gene TRBD1, 6 bases. V lost 1 base, J lost 4 bases, and 10 bases lay in between. Germline loops: CDR1 SGHDN, CDR2 FVKESK. This CDR3 is built from 14 residues. DNA of the CDR3: TGTGCCAGCAGCCAAGTCCAGGGGCCCTATGGCTACACCTTC. Translating it yields CASSQVQGPYGYTF.

The rearrangement uses TRBV18 and TRBJ1-2, with 9 nucleotides matching TRBD1. Germline values: CDR1 KGHSH, CDR2 LQKENI. This CDR3 is built from 16 residues. V lost 3 bases and J lost 1; bases outside the gene matches: 6. CDR3 region: CASSPTGTGSNYGYTF. As DNA, the CDR3 is TGTGCCAGCTCACCGACCGGGACAGGGAGTAACTATGGCTACACCTTC.

The chain carries TRBV27 and TRBJ2-5, with 11 bases that match TRBD1. The J segment lost 7 bases and the V segment lost 5 bases, leaving 9 bases of the junction unmatched. Germline V gene sequence: CDR1 MNHEY, CDR2 SMNVEV (reference sequence). This CDR3 has 15 residues. CDR3 in DNA: TGTGCCAGCAGTGTTTGGACAGGGGGCGCGGGGACCCAGTACTTC. Encoded protein: CASSVWTGGAGTQYF.